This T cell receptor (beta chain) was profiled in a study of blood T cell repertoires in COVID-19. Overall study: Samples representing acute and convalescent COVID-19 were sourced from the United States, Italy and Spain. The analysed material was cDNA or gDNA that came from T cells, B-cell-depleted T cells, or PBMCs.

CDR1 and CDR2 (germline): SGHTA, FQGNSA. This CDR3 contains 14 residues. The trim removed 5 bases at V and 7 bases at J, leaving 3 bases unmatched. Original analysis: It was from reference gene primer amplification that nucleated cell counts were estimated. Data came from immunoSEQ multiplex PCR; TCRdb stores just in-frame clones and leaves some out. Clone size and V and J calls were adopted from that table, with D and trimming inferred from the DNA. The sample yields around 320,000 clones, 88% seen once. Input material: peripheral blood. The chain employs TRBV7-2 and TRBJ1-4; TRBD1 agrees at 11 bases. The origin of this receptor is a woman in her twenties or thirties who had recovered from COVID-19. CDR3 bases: TGTGCCAGCAGCCGCGGGACAGGGGGTGAAAAACTGTTTTTT. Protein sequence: CASSRGTGGEKLFF.